One sample yielded the 2 T cell receptor beta chains listed below, sequenced in a study of regulatory T cells in long-lasting Graves disease. Both iRepertoire HTBI primers and Arm-PCR of CDR3 regions were used to build the TCR beta libraries. TCRdb called the multiplex PCR reads again in MiXCR, with one record for every CDR3 protein. The sample carries 400,000 to 500,000 distinct CDR3 sequences, about 15% recorded once. Time point given: newly diagnosed GD, antithyroid drugs for less than 3 months. RNA from PBMCs was the source of the TCR library. In addition, the sample was reused for a study of T cells in Graves' hyperthyroidism and ophthalmopathy.

The specimen was peripheral blood mononuclear cells (PBMCs), collected at new diagnosis, from a patient treated with antithyroid drugs. The receptor source for this set is a woman aged 40 to 50 with Graves disease.

V is TRBV20-1 and J is TRBJ1-5, with D maybe TRBD1 (6 bases). Between the trimmed V and J ends, which lost 2 bases and 6 bases, there was a span of 17 bases. In germline, CDR1 is DFQATT, CDR2 SNEGSKA (reference sequence). CDR3 length: 15 residues. The CDR3 is CSARKQGAWGQPQHF. In nucleotides, the CDR3 is TGCAGTGCTAGAAAACAGGGAGCATGGGGTCAGCCCCAGCATTTT.

CDR3 protein: CAWSVPGSDEQYF. CDR3 coding DNA: TGTGCCTGGAGTGTCCCGGGGTCGGACGAGCAGTACTTC. The chain joins TRBV30 to TRBJ2-7, with a weak D call TRBD2 (5 bases). V lost 0 bases to trimming and J lost 5 bases, with 11 bases between them. The CDR3 loop spans 13 amino acids. Germline-derived CDR1 and CDR2 are GTSNPN and SVGIG (reference sequence).